This TCR beta chain comes out of a study of beta chain features in type 1 diabetes. General observations from the study: Fewer junction insertions and more nucleotide deletions appeared in type 1 diabetes patients. PCR, the amplification step, might favor shorter templates, equally in patients and controls. TCRB CDR3 length was moderately but significantly reduced in all four CD4+ subsets of Type 1 diabetes patients.

Since all of the isolated RNA was reverse transcribed, expressed TCRB transcripts were what got sequenced. Sequencing used immunoSEQ multiplex PCR; TCRdb keeps in-frame clones, though not all of them. This sample has hundreds of thousands of clones, with 15% to 17% found just once. This clone has only a few counts. Its antigen is not known. CDR1 MDHEN and CDR2 SYDVKM come from the germline V gene. The CDR3 has 14 residues. J gave up 9 bases and V 6 bases, and 10 bases lay outside the gene matches. The V call is TRBV28, the J call TRBJ2-4; 8 nucleotides match TRBD1. Sequencing was carried out using naive CD4+ T cells from blood. This TCR derives from a man aged 18 to 30 in good health. The DNA for the CDR3 is TGTGCCAGCAGGTTAGCAGGGGGCGCCGGCATTCAGTACTTC. Translation gives CASRLAGGAGIQYF.